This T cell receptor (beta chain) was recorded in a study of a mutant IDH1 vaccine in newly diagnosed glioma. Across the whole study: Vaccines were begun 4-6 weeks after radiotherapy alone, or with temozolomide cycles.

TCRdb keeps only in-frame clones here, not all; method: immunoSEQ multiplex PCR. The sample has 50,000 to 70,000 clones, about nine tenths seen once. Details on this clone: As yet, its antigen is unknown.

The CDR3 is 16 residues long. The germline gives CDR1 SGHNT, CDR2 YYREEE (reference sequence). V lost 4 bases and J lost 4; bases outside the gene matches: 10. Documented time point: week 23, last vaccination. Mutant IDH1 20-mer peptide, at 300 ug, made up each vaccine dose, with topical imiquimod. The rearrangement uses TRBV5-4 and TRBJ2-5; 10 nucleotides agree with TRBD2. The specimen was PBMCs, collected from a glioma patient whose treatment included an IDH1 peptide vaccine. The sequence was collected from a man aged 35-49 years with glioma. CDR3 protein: CASSRRSGRAGETQYF. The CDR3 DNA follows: TGTGCCAGCAGCCGACGGAGCGGGAGGGCCGGAGAGACCCAGTACTTC.